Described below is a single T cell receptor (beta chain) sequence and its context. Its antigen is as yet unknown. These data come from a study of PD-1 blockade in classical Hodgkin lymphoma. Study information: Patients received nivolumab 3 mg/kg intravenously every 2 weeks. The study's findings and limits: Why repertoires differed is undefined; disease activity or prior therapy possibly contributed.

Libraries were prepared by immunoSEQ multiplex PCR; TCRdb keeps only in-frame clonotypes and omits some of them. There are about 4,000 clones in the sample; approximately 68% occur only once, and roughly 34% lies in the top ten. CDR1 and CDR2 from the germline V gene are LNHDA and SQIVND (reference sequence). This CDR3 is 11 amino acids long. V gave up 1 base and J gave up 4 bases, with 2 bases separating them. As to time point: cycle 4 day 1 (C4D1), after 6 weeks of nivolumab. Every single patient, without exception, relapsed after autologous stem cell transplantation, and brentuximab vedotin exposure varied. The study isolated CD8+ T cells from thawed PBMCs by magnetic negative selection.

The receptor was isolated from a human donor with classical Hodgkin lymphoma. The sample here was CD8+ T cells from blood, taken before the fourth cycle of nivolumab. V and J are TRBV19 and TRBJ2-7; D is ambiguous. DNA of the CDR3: TGTGCCAGTAGTATAGGGTACGAGCAGTACTTC. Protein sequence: CASSIGYEQYF.